This passage covers 13 T cell receptor beta chains from one sample sequenced in a study of response to subunit inactivated influenza vaccine. MiXCR was run by TCRdb on the RT-PCR reads, yielding one entry per CDR3 protein. The data contain a few hundred thousand distinct CDR3 sequences, under 8.5% of them singletons. Sequences were derived from PBMCs from blood, sampled around 25 months after vaccination. These receptors all stem from a man between 50 and 69 years old who received an inactivated influenza vaccine.

V and J are TRBV11-2 and TRBJ2-7; D possibly corresponds to TRBD1 (5 bases). The length of the CDR3 is 16 residues. V was cut by 1 base and J by 2 bases, with 15 bases left in between. Germline V gives CDR1 SGHAT, CDR2 FQNNGV. CDR3 sequence: CASSLVGQGSPYEQYF. The CDR3 DNA reads TGTGCCAGCAGCTTAGTCGGGCAGGGATCCCCCTACGAGCAGTACTTC.

This clonotype showed up many times. V usage is TRBV5-1 and J usage is TRBJ1-5, with D uncertain. The CDR3 contains 14 residues. Trimming left V 0 bases short and J 5 bases short, with 9 bases between. CDR1 is SGHRS, CDR2 YFSETQ, per germline. CDR3 region: CASSLDSVHQPQHF. CDR3 DNA sequence: TGCGCCAGCAGCTTGGATAGCGTTCATCAGCCCCAGCATTTT.

Of note for this clonotype: Germline and junction disagree at one end, which may indicate a read error. The chain combines TRBV3-1 with TRBJ1-3; D perhaps matches TRBD1 (6 bases). The CDR3 spans 15 residues. The germline gives CDR1 LGHDT, CDR2 YNNKEL (reference sequence). CDR3 in amino acids: CARSHRGEGGKTIYF. DNA for the CDR3: TGTGCCAGGAGCCATAGGGGGGAAGGTGGAAAGACCATATATTTT.

The chain recombines TRBV21-1 with TRBJ2-1; TRBD1, the table's D call, was not compared with the DNA. TRBV21-1 constitutes a pseudogene. This CDR3 has 17 amino acids. CDR3 nucleotides: TGTGCCAGCAGCAAAAATGGGCGGGGACGCTCCTACAATGAGCAGTTCTTC. Protein sequence: CASSKNGRGRSYNEQFF.

This clonotype has only a few counts. V gene TRBV5-1 combines with J gene TRBJ1-1; D might be TRBD1 (5 bases). Germline V lookup: CDR1 SGHRS, CDR2 YFSETQ. V was trimmed by 4 bases and J by 5 bases, leaving 15 bases between them. The CDR3 is 14 residues long. CDR3 in DNA: TGCGCCAGCAGCAGTGAGGGACGGGGGACTGAAGCTTTCTTT. This translates into CASSSEGRGTEAFF.

Many counts were recorded for this clonotype. V and J are TRBV7-2 and TRBJ2-3; D remains ambiguous. CDR3 length: 14 amino acids. V lost 1 base and J 4 bases, leaving 9 bases between the germline ends. CDR1 SGHTA and CDR2 FQGNSA come from the germline V gene. The CDR3 DNA reads TGTGCCAGCAGCTTAGGCCCTTTGTCAGATACGCAGTATTTT. It codes for CASSLGPLSDTQYF. The whole variable domain, filled in from reference TRBV7-2 and TRBJ2-3, reads GAGVSQSPSNKVTEKGKDVELRCDPISGHTALYWYRQSLGQGLEFLIYFQGNSAPDKSGLPSDRFSAERTGGSVSTLTIQRTQQEDSAVYLCASSLGPLSDTQYFGPGTRLTVL.

This clonotype was observed a few times. The chain is built from TRBV5-5 and TRBJ2-2; weak D call: TRBD2 (6 bases). The CDR3 runs 15 residues. Looked up from germline, CDR1 is SGHKS and CDR2 is YYEKEE (reference sequence). Trimming took off 4 bases at V and 2 bases at J, with 12 bases between the two ends. CDR3 sequence reads: CASSKTGTNTGELFF. CDR3 bases: TGTGCCAGCAGCAAAACCGGGACTAACACCGGGGAGCTGTTTTTT.

This clonotype was counted ten times or more. This chain links TRBV20-1 with TRBJ1-5; D is undetermined. The V and J ends lost 4 bases and 2 bases respectively, with 9 bases between them. CDR1 and CDR2 from the germline V gene are DFQATT and SNEGSKA (reference sequence). The CDR3 contains 13 residues. CDR3 DNA sequence: TGCAGTGCTACGGTGCGGGGCAATCAGCCCCAGCATTTT. Its protein product is CSATVRGNQPQHF.

Ten or more counts support this clonotype. The chain couples TRBV6-4 to TRBJ2-2; D not certain. The germline V gene encodes CDR1 MRHNA and CDR2 SNTAGT. V lost 3 bases, J lost 3 bases, and 8 bases lay in between. The CDR3 covers 14 residues. CDR3 amino acids: CASSEVADTGELFF. The DNA of the CDR3 is TGTGCCAGCAGTGAAGTTGCTGACACCGGGGAGCTGTTTTTT.

V and J are TRBV5-1 and TRBJ2-5; D uncertain. V was cut by 7 bases and J by 1 base, with 11 bases left in between. The CDR3 covers 13 residues. Germline V CDR1 and CDR2: SGHRS, YFSETQ. The CDR3 DNA sequence: TGCGCCAGCTGTCCCACCAGCCAAGAGACCCAGTACTTC. Protein sequence: CASCPTSQETQYF.

The chain uses TRBV20-1 and TRBJ1-1; D gene uncertain. The length of the CDR3 is 13 residues. Per the germline V gene, CDR1 is DFQATT and CDR2 is SNEGSKA (reference sequence). V lost 5 bases, J lost 1 base, and 11 bases lay in between. CDR3 bases: TGCAGTGCTCTCCAACCACCGAACACTGAAGCTTTCTTT. Protein sequence: CSALQPPNTEAFF.

The table lists this clonotype with a few counts. The gene calls are TRBV7-9 and TRBJ2-3, with 12 bases matching TRBD2. Germline-derived CDR1 and CDR2 are SEHNR and FQNEAQ (reference sequence). The ends lost 5 bases at V and 6 bases at J; junction bases unmatched: 9. CDR3 size: 16 residues. Written as DNA, the CDR3 is TGTGCCAGCAGCCCTCTAGCGGGAGGGTACTCTGATACGCAGTATTTT. Protein sequence: CASSPLAGGYSDTQYF.

V and J are TRBV24-1 and TRBJ1-4; D not certain. V lost 2 bases and J lost 10, with 10 bases in between. This CDR3 has 13 amino acids. The germline V gene encodes CDR1 KGHDR and CDR2 SFDVKD. CDR3 amino acids: CATSDSLGGKLFF. DNA of the CDR3: TGTGCCACCAGTGATTCTCTTGGTGGAAAACTGTTTTTT.